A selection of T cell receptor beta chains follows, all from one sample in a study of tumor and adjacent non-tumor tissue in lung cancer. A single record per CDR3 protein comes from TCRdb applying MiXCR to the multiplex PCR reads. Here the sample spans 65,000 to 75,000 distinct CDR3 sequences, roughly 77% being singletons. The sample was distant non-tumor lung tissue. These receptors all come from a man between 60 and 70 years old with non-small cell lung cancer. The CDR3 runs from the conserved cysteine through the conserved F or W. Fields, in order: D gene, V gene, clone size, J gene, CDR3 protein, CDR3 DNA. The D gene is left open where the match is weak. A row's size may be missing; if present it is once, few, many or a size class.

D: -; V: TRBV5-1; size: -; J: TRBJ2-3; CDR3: CTSSPTVSTYTQYF; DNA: TGCACCAGCAGCCCCACGGTGAGCACATATACGCAGTATTTT
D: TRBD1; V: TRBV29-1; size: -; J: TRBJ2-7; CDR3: CNVLLGAGGYEQYF; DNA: TGCAACGTCTTGCTGGGGGCAGGGGGATATGAGCAGTACTTC
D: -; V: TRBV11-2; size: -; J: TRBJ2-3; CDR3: CASSLDGGGFLSTDTQYF; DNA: TGTGCCAGCAGCTTAGATGGGGGGGGCTTTCTTAGCACGGATACGCAGTATTTT
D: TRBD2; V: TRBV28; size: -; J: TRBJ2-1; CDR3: CASSILAGGSNVQFF; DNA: TGTGCCAGCAGCATTCTAGCGGGAGGGAGCAATGTGCAGTTCTTC
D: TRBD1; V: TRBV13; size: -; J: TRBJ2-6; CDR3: CVSNIRQGSGSGANVLTF; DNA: TGTGTCAGCAACATACGACAGGGGTCGGGCTCTGGGGCCAACGTCCTGACTTTC
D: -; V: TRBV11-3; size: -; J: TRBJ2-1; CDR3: CASSLIPMSPYNEQFF; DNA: TGTGCCAGCAGCTTAATTCCAATGAGCCCCTACAATGAGCAGTTCTTC
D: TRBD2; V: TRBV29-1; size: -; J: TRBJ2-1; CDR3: CSVDHTTSDNEQFF; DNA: TGCAGCGTTGACCACACGACTAGCGACAATGAGCAGTTCTTC
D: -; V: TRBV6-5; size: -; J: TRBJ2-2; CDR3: CASRLGLGTTGELFF; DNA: TGTGCCAGCAGACTGGGACTGGGGACCACCGGAGAGCTGTTTTTT
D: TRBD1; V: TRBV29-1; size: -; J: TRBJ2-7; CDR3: CSVPRRQGNEQYF; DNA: TGCAGCGTTCCCCGTAGACAGGGGAACGAGCAGTACTTC
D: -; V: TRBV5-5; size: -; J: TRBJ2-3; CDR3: CDSSRWRERADTQYF; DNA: TGTGACAGCAGCCGGTGGCGAGAGCGGGCAGATACGCAGTATTTT
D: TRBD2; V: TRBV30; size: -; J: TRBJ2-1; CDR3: CAWSPSMPSGAGQFF; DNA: TGTGCCTGGAGTCCATCGATGCCTAGCGGTGCGGGACAGTTCTTC
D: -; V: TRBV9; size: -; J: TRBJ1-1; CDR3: CASSVAARGKAFF; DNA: TGTGCCAGCAGCGTAGCTGCCCGGGGAAAAGCTTTCTTT
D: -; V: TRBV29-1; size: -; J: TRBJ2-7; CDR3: CSVERYSSYEQYF; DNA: TGCAGCGTTGAGCGGTACAGCTCCTACGAGCAGTATTTC
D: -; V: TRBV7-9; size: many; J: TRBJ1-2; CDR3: CASSLAHPDQGGYTF; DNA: TGTGCCAGCAGCTTAGCGCACCCGGACCAGGGGGGCTACACCTTC
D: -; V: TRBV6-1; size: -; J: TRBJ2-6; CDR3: CANSDNPGANVLSF; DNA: TGTGCCAACAGTGACAACCCTGGGGCCAACGTCCTGTCTTTC
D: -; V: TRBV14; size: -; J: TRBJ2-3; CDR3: CVSSQARGGTYMQYF; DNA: TGTGTAAGCAGCCAAGCGCGGGGAGGCACATATATGCAGTATTTT
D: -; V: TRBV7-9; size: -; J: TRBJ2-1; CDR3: CASSPSRRANEQFF; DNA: TGTGCCAGCAGCCCTAGTAGGAGGGCCAATGAGCAGTTCTTC
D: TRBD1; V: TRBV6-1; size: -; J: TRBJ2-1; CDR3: CASSVGQGSRDEQFF; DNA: TGTGCCAGCAGTGTCGGACAGGGGAGCCGGGATGAGCAGTTCTTC
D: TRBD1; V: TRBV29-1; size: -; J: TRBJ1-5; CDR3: CSARWTGSESQPQHF; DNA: TGCAGCGCTCGCTGGACAGGTTCCGAGAGTCAGCCCCAGCATTTT
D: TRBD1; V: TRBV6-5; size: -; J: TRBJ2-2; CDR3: CASSPLLQGVITGDLFF; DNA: TGTGCCAGCAGTCCCCTACTCCAGGGGGTAATCACCGGGGACCTCTTTTTT
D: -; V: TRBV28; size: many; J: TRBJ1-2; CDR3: CASSPDRNYGYTF; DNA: TGTGCCAGCAGCCCTGACAGGAACTATGGCTACACCTTC
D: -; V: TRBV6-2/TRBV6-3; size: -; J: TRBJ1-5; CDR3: CASRVGISQPQHF; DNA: TGTGCCAGCAGGGTGGGAATTAGTCAGCCCCAGCATTTT
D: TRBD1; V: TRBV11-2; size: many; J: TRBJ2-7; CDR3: CASSYTGGTSYEQYF; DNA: TGTGCCAGCAGCTACACAGGGGGTACGTCCTACGAGCAGTACTTC
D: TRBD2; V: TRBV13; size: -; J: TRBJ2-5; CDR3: CGNGLGLAGLEETQYF; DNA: TGTGGCAACGGCCTCGGACTAGCGGGTTTAGAAGAGACCCAGTACTTC
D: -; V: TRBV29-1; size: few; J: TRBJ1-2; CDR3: CSTLSAVTTYGYTF; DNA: TGCAGCACCCTATCAGCTGTCACGACCTATGGCTACACCTTC
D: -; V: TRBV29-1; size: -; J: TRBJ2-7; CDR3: CSVGDTQGTTGEQYF; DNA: TGCAGCGTCGGGGATACACAGGGGACTACTGGGGAGCAGTACTTC
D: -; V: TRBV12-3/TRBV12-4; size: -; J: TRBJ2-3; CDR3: CASSFWVPSTDMQDF; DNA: TGTGCCAGCAGTTTTTGGGTCCCGAGCACAGATATGCAGGATTTT
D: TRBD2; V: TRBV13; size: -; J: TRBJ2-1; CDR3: CVNSPGLPDRSSYNEQFF; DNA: TGTGTCAACAGCCCGGGACTACCCGACCGCAGCTCCTACAATGAGCAGTTCTTC
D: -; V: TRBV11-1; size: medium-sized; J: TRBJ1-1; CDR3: CASSLGTGLVGAFF; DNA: TGTGCCAGCAGCTTGGGAACAGGCTTGGTTGGAGCTTTCTTT
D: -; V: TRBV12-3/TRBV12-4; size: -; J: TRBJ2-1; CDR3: CASFPQRYHNEQFF; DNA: TGTGCCAGCTTCCCTCAGCGGTACCACAATGAGCAGTTCTTC
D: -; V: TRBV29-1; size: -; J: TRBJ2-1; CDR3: CSAGTGDYNGQFF; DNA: TGTAGCGCTGGAACAGGGGACTACAATGGGCAGTTTTTC
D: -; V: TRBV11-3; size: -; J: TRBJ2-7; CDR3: CVSDLKAGNYEQYF; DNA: TGTGTCAGCGACTTAAAGGCAGGGAACTACGAGCAGTACTTC
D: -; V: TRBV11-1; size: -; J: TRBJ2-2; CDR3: CASRYTSGTGKLFF; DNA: TGCGCCAGCAGATACACTAGTGGCACCGGGAAGCTGTTTTTT
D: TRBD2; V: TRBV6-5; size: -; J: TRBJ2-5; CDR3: CASSHGRLTGGVYQETQYF; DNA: TGTGCCAGCAGCCATGGGAGACTAACGGGAGGTGTCTACCAAGAGACCCAGTACTTC
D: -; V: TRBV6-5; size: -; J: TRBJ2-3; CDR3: CATNAWDLSRDTQYF; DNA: TGTGCCACCAATGCCTGGGACCTTAGCAGAGATACGCAGTATTTT
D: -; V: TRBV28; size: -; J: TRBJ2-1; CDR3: CASQGMTSYIERFF; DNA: TGTGCCTCGCAGGGAATGACAAGCTACATCGAGCGGTTCTTC
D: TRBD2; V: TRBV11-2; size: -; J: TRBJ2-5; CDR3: CANSLTTAGEETQYF; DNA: TGTGCCAACAGCCTCACCACAGCGGGAGAAGAGACCCAGTACTTC
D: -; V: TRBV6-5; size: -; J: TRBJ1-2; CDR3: CAGSYSNQGWYGYTF; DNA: TGTGCTGGCAGTTACTCCAACCAGGGATGGTATGGATACACCTTC
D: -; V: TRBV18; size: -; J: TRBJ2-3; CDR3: CARSPDSGDTQYF; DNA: TGTGCCAGGTCACCGGATAGCGGCGATACGCAGTATTTT
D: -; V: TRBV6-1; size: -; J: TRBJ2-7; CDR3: CASSDELVDYEQYF; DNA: TGTGCCAGCAGTGATGAACTAGTGGACTACGAGCAGTACTTC
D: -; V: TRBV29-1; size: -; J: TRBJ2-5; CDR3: CSAETGVQGIQYF; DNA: TGCAGCGCTGAAACAGGTGTACAAGGGATCCAGTACTTC
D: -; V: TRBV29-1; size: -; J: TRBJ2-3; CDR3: CSIGERVADTHYF; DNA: TGCAGTATCGGAGAGCGGGTTGCAGATACGCACTATTTT
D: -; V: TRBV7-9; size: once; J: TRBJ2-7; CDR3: CASRLNYYQYF; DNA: TGTGCCAGCAGGTTAAACTACTATCAGTACTTC
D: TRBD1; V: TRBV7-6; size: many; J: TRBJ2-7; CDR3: CASSLATGTGRYEQYF; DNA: TGTGCCAGCAGCTTAGCTACTGGGACAGGGCGCTACGAGCAGTACTTC
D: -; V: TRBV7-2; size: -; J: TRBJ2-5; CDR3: CASSLDTLGRTQYF; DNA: TGTGCCAGCAGCTTAGATACATTGGGTCGGACCCAGTACTTC
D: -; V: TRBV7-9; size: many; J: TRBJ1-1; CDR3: CASSLDSVANEAFF; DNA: TGTGCCAGCAGCTTAGATTCTGTCGCCAATGAAGCTTTCTTT
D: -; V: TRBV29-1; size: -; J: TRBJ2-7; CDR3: CSRRQLYEQYF; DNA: TGCAGCAGGAGACAGTTGTACGAGCAGTACTTC
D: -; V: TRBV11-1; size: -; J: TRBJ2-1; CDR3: CASSSAHGIGMSEQFF; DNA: TGTGCCAGCAGTTCAGCTCATGGGATTGGGATGAGTGAGCAGTTCTTC
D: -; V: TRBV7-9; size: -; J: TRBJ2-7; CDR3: CASSSASYKQYF; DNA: TGTGCCAGCAGCTCCGCATCCTACAAGCAGTACTTC
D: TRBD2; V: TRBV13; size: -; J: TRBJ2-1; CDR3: CASSPGLPDRSSYKEQFF; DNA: TGTGCCAGTAGCCCGGGACTACCCGACCGCAGCTCCTACAAAGAGCAGTTCTTC
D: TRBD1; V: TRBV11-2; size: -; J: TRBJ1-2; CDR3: CASSLRGAVQVYGYTF; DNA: TGTGCCAGCAGCCTCAGGGGGGCAGTCCAAGTCTATGGCTACACCTTC
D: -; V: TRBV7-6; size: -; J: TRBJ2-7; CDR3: CASSIEDNYDQCF; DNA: TGTGCCAGCAGCATAGAGGACAACTACGATCAGTGCTTC
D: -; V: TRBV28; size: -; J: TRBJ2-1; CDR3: CASSHWVELFF; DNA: TGTGCCAGCAGCCACTGGGTAGAGCTGTTCTTC
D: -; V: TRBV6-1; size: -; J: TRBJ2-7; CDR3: CASSEESGAYEQYF; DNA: TGTGCCAGCAGTGAAGAGTCAGGGGCCTACGAGCAGTACTTC
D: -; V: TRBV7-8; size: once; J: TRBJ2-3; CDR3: CASSLGSSVIDTPYF; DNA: TGCGCCAGCAGCTTAGGCTCTAGCGTGATAGATACGCCGTATTTT
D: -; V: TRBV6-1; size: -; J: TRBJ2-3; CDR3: CASSELQGSTDMQYF; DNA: TGTGCAAGCAGTGAACTTCAGGGTAGCACGGATATGCAGTATTTT
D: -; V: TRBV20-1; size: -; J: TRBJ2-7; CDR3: CSTRTVAGGHHEQYF; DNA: TGCAGTACCAGAACTGTAGCAGGAGGGCACCATGAGCAGTACTTC